This T cell receptor beta chain was captured by sequencing in a study of blood T cell repertoires in COVID-19. On the study more broadly: Nucleic acid was either cDNA or gDNA, and it came from T cells, B-cell-depleted T cells, or PBMCs.

V shed 4 bases, J shed 0 bases, and the junction held 3 bases outside the gene matches. The V gene's germline CDR1 is MNHEY and CDR2 SVGAGI. This CDR3 spans 15 amino acids. The assay was immunoSEQ multiplex PCR, and TCRdb's table has in-frame clones only and misses some. This repertoire shows about 120,000 clones, 85% found once; its top ten account for 25% to 30%. Sequences were obtained from peripheral blood. This receptor was obtained from a woman older than 75 with acute or convalescent COVID-19. V and J are TRBV6-5 and TRBJ2-3, with TRBD1 identical over 8 bases. CDR3 protein: CASSSDRASTDTQYF. The CDR3 nucleotides read TGTGCCAGCAGTTCGGACAGGGCTAGCACAGATACGCAGTATTTT.